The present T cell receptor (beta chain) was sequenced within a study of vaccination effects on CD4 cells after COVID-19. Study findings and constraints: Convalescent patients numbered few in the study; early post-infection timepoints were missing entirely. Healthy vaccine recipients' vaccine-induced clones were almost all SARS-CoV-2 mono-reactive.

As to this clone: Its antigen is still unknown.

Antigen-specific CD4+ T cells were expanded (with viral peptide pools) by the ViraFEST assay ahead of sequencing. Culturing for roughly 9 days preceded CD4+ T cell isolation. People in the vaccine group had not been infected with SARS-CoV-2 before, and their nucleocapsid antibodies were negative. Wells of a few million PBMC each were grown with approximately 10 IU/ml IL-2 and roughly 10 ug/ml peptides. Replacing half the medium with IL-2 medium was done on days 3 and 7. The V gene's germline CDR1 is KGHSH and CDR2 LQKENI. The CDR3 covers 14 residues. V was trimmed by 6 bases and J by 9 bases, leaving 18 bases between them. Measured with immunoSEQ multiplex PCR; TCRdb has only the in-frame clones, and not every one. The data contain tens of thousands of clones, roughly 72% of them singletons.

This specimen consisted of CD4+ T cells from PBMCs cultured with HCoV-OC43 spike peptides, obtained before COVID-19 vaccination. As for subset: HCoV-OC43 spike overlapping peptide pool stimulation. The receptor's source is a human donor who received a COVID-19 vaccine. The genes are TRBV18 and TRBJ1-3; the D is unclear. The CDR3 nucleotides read TGTGCCAGCTCCCCCGGGCGGGGAATATCCACCATATATTTT. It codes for CASSPGRGISTIYF. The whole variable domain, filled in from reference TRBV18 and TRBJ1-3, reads NAGVMQNPRHLVRRRGQEARLRCSPMKGHSHVYWYRQLPEEGLKFMVYLQKENIIDESGMPKERFSAEFPKEGPSILRIQQVVRGDSAAYFCASSPGRGISTIYFGEGSWLTVV.